This TCR beta chain was captured in a study of control samples from healthy donors and cancer patients. Here immunoSEQ multiplex PCR was the method, and the copy in TCRdb shows in-frame clones only, minus some. The sample has tens of thousands of clones; around 87% are singletons. Per germline, CDR1 LGHNA and CDR2 YSLEER. V lost 0 bases and J lost 3, with 14 bases in between. This CDR3 contains 16 residues. Input material: PBMCs. This chain joins TRBV4-3 and TRBJ1-1; D not certain. This TCR derives from a man between 60 and 75 years old with colorectal cancer. The CDR3 loop reads CASSQDLLGRDTEAFF. In DNA, the CDR3 is TGCGCCAGCAGCCAAGATTTGCTGGGGAGGGACACTGAAGCTTTCTTT.